This section outlines one T cell receptor beta chain sequence together with its context. Its antigen is still unknown. These data belong to a study of PD-1 blockade in classical Hodgkin lymphoma. Points from the study as a whole: Baseline diversity was lower in partial responders and progressors than complete responders.

Time point: cycle 4 day 1 (C4D1), after around six weeks of nivolumab. All the patients suffered relapse after autologous stem cell transplantation, and brentuximab vedotin exposure differed. Sequencing was performed with immunoSEQ multiplex PCR; in TCRdb, only in-frame clones are kept and a portion is missing. The table shows roughly 100,000 clones, with about nine tenths occurring only once. The CDR3 loop spans 14 amino acids. Trimming cost V 0 bases and J 11 bases, with 15 bases left between them. Germline lookup yields CDR1 SGHAT and CDR2 FQNNGV. This receptor was taken from a human donor with classical Hodgkin lymphoma. Sequenced material: peripheral blood mononuclear cells (PBMCs), taken before the fourth cycle of nivolumab. The J gene is TRBJ2-3, the V gene TRBV11-2; D might be TRBD1 or TRBD2, each matching 5 bases. CDR3 sequence (DNA): TGTGCCAGCAGCTTAGACAAGGGGACGCTAATGCAGTATTTT. Translation gives CASSLDKGTLMQYF.